Below, one T cell receptor (beta chain) is given with its context. Its antigen is unknown. Multiplex touch-down PCR with TRB-A/B primers amplified rearranged V-D-J TRB sequences. TCRdb called the multiplex PCR reads again in MiXCR, with one record for every CDR3 protein. The table lists some 9,800 distinct CDR3 sequences, approximately 40% of them singletons. This sample is part of a study of T cell repertoires in aging, cancer and after chemotherapy. V shed 4 bases and J 5 bases; nucleotides not matched to a gene: 7. The CDR3 is made up of 15 amino acids. CDR1 is SGHDT and CDR2 is YYEEEE in the germline V gene. General observations from the study: Loss of evenness, beyond lost richness, contributed to age-related TCR diversity decline in cancer patients. In each cancer cohort, median generation probability increased across chemotherapy, suggesting thymic output rebounded.

The template was genomic DNA from peripheral blood, not RNA. V and J are TRBV5-6 and TRBJ2-3, with 10 nucleotides matching TRBD2. This TCR derives from a human donor in good health. Sequenced material: blood. The CDR3 reads CASSPAGGPRDTQYF. The CDR3 nucleotides read TGTGCCAGCAGCCCAGCGGGGGGGCCCAGAGATACGCAGTATTTT.